This T cell receptor beta chain derives from a study of spatial heterogeneity in lung cancer. Study at large: Sequenced follow-up PBMC samples came a median of about 26 months after resection, where available.

Time point denoted: blood at routine non-recurrence follow-up after resection. Whole RNA, which was extracted from tumor, nontumor lung tissue or frozen PBMC, was sequenced without any cell sorting. Germline loops: CDR1 LGHNA, CDR2 YSLEER. The CDR3 has 15 amino acids. V shed 1 base and J shed 3 bases, with 7 bases lying between them. All TCR cDNA molecules were individually tagged with a unique molecular identifier. TCRdb re-derived calls from the 5' RACE reads in MiXCR, one entry per CDR3 protein. The table lists about 110,000 distinct CDR3 sequences, less than 14% of them singletons. This clonotype was counted many times.

This specimen consisted of PBMCs, obtained at follow-up. The sequence was obtained from a female donor with early-stage non-small cell lung cancer. The chain uses TRBV4-3 and TRBJ1-6, with D hard to call. The CDR3 loop reads CASSQGNIYNSPLHF. The CDR3 DNA follows: TGCGCCAGCAGCCAAGGGAATATCTATAATTCACCCCTCCACTTT.